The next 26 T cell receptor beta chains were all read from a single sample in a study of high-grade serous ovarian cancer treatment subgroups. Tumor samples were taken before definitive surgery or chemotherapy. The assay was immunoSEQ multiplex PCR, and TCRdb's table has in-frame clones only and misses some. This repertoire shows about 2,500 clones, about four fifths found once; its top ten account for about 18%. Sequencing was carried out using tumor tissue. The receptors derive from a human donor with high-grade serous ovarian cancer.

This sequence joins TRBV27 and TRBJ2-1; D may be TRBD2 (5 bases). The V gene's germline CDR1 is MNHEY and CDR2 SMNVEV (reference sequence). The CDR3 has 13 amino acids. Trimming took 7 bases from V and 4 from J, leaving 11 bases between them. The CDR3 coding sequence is TGTGCCAGCAAGTCAGGACTTTACAATGAGCAGTTCTTC. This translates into CASKSGLYNEQFF.

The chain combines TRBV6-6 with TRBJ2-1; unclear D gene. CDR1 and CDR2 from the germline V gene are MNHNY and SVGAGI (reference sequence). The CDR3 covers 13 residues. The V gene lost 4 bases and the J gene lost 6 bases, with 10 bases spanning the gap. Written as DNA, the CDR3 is TGTGCCAGCAGTTTTGGTGGCAGCAATGAGCAGTTCTTC. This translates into CASSFGGSNEQFF.

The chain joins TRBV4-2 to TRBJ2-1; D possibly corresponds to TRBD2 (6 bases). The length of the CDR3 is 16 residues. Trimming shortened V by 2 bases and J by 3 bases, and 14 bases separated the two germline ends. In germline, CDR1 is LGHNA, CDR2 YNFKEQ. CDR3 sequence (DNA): TGTGCCAGCAGCCAAAGTTCGGGGGAGGTCTACAATGAGCAGTTCTTC. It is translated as CASSQSSGEVYNEQFF.

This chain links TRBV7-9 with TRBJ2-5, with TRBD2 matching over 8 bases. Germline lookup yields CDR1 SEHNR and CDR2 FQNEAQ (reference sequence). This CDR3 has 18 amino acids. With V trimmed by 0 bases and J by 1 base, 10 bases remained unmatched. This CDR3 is CASSLALIRTSGQETQYF. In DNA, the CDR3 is TGTGCCAGCAGCTTAGCGTTGATCCGAACTAGCGGCCAAGAGACCCAGTACTTC.

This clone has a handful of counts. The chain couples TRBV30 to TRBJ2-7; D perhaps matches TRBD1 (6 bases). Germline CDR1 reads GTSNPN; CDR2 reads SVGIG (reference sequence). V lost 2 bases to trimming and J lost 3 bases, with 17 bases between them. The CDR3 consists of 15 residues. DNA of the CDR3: TGTGCCTGGAGTCCCCCCGGGACACCTGTCTACGAGCAGTACTTC. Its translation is CAWSPPGTPVYEQYF.

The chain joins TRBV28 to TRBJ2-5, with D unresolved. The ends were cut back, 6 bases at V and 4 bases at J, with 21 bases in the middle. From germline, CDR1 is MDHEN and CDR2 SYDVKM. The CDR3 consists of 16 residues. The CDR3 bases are TGTGCCAGCAGCCTTGGTGGATTTGGTCTCGGAGAGACCCAGTACTTC. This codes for CASSLGGFGLGETQYF.

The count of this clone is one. In DNA, the CDR3 is TGTGCCAGCAGTCCCCCGGGACTGCCCAACAATGAGCAGTTCTTC. This codes for CASSPPGLPNNEQFF. This chain uses TRBV28 with TRBJ2-1; D possibly corresponds to TRBD2 (6 bases). V lost 5 bases to trimming and J lost 5 bases, with 16 bases between them. The germline V gene has CDR1 MDHEN and CDR2 SYDVKM. The CDR3 spans 15 residues. Combining the CDR3 with reference TRBV28 and TRBJ2-1 gives the whole variable domain DVKVTQSSRYLVKRTGEKVFLECVQDMDHENMFWYRQDPGLGLRLIYFSYDVKMKEKGDIPEGYSVSREKKERFSLILESASTNQTSMYLCASSPPGLPNNEQFFGPGTRLTVL.

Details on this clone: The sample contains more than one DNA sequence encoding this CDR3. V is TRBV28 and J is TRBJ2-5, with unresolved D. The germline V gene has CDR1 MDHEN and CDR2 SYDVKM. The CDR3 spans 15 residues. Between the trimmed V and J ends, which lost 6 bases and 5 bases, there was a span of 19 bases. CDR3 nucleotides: TGTGCCAGCAGCCCCCCGGGCCTCCCCGCGGAGACCCAGTACTTC. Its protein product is CASSPPGLPAETQYF.

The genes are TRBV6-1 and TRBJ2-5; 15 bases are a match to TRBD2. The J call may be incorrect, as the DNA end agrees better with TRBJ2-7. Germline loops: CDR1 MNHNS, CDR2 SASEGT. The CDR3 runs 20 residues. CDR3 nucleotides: TGTGCCAGCAGTGAAGGGCGGACTAGCGGGAGGGGTCGGCTGTCCTACGAGCAGTACTTC. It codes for CASSEGRTSGRGRLSYEQYF.

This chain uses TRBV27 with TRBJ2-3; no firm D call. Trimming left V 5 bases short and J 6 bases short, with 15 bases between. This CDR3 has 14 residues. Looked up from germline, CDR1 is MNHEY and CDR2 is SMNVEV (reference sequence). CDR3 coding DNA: TGTGCCAGCAGTGCCGGGTCCCAAGGGGATACGCAGTATTTT. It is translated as CASSAGSQGDTQYF.

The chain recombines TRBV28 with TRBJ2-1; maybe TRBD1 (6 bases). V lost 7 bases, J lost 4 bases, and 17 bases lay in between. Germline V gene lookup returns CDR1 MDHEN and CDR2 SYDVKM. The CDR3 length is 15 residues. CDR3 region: CASTYAGTPYNEQFF. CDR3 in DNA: TGTGCCAGCACCTACGCCGGGACACCTTACAATGAGCAGTTCTTC.

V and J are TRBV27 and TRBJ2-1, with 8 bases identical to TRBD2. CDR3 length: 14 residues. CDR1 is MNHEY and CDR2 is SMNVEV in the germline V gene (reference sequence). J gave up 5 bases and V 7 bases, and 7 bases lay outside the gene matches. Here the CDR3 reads CASIPAGGDNEQFF. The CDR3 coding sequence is TGTGCCAGCATTCCTGCCGGGGGGGACAATGAGCAGTTCTTC.

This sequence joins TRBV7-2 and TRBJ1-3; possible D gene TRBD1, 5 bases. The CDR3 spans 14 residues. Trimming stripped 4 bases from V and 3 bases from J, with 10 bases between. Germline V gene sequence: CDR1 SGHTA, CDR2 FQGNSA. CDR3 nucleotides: TGTGCCAGCAGCTCTCAGGGTAGTGGAAACACCATATATTTT. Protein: CASSSQGSGNTIYF.

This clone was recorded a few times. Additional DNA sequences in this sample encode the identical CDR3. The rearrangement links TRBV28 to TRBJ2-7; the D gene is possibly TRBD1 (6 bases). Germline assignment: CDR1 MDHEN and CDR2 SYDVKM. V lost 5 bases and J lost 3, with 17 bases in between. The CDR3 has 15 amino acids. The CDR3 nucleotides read TGTGCCAGCAGTCCGCCCGGGACACCTCTCTACGAGCAGTACTTC. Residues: CASSPPGTPLYEQYF.

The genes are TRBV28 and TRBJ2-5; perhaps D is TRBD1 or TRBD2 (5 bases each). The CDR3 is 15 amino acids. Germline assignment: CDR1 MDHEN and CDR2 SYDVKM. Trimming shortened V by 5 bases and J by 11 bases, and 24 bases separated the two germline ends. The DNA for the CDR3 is TGTGCCAGCAGTCAACCCGGGACCCCCGCTTTGGAGCAGTACTTC. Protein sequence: CASSQPGTPALEQYF.

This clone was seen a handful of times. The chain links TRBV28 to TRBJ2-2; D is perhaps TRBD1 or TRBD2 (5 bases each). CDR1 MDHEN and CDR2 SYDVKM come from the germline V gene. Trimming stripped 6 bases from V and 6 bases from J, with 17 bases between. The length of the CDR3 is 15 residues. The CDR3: CASSPPGTPAGELFF. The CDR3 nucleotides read TGTGCCAGCAGCCCACCAGGGACCCCGGCCGGGGAGCTGTTTTTT.

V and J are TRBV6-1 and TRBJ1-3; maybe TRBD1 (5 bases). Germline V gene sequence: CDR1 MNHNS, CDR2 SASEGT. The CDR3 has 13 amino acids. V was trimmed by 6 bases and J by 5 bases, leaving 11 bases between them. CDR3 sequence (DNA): TGTGCCAGCAGCGGCCAGGGTCGAAACACCATATATTTT. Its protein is CASSGQGRNTIYF.

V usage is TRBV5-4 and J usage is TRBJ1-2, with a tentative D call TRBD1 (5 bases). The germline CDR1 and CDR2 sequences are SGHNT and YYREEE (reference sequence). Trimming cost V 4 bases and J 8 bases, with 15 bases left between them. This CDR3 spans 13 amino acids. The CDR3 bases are TGTGCCAGCAGCATGCAGGGAATTAGAGGCTACACCTTC. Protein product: CASSMQGIRGYTF.

The DNA for the CDR3 is TGTGCCAGCAGTGAAGAGGGGTCATGGAGCGGGGCCAACGTCCTGACTTTC. Translation: CASSEEGSWSGANVLTF. The chain links TRBV6-1 to TRBJ2-6; D perhaps matches TRBD1 (5 bases). The germline V gene has CDR1 MNHNS and CDR2 SASEGT. The CDR3 consists of 17 residues. Trimming removed 1 base at V and 4 bases at J, with 14 bases between.

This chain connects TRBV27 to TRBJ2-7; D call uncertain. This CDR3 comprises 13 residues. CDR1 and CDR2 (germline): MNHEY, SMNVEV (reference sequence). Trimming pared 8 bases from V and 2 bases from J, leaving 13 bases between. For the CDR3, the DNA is TGTGCCAGCGGATTGGGCAGGACCTACGAGCAGTACTTC. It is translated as CASGLGRTYEQYF.

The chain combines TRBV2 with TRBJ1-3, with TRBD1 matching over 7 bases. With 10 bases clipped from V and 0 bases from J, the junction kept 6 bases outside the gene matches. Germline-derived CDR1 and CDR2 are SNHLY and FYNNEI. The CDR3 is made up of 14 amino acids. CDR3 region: CATKGTASGNTIYF. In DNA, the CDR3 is TGTGCCACCAAGGGGACAGCCTCTGGAAACACCATATATTTT.

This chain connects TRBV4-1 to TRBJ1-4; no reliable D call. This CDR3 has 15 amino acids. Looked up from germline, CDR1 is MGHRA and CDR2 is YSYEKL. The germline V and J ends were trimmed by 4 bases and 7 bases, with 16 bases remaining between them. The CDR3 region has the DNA TGCGCCAGCAGCCCCCCGGAGACTGGGAGTGAAAAACTGTTTTTT. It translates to CASSPPETGSEKLFF.

CDR3 protein: CASSLVGTRQYF. The CDR3 nucleotides are TGCGCCAGCAGCTTGGTCGGGACTCGGCAGTACTTC. The chain employs TRBV5-1 and TRBJ2-5; possibly TRBD2 for D (6 bases). The germline gives CDR1 SGHRS, CDR2 YFSETQ. V lost 0 bases and J 11 bases, leaving 11 bases between the germline ends. There are 12 residues in the CDR3.

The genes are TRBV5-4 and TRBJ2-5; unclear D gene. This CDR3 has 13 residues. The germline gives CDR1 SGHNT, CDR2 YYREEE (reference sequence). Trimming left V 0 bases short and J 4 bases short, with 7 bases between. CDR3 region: CASSLGVGETQYF. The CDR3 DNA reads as TGTGCCAGCAGCTTGGGGGTGGGAGAGACCCAGTACTTC.

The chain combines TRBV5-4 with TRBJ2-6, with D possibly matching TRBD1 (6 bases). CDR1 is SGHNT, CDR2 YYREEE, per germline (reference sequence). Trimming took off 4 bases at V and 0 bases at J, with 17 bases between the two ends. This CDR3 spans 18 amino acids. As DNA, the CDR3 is TGTGCCAGCAGCGCGGGCCAGGGGCCCCCCTCTGGGGCCAACGTCCTGACTTTC. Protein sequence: CASSAGQGPPSGANVLTF.

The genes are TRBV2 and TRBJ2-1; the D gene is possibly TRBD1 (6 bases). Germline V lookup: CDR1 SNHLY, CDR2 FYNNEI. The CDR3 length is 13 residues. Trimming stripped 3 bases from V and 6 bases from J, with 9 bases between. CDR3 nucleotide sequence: TGTGCCAGCAGTGATCCACAGGGCAATGAGCAGTTCTTC. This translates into CASSDPQGNEQFF.